The source of this T cell receptor beta chain is a study of cytomegalovirus exposure and HLA in healthy donors. Study summary: Early released data comprised around 79 million unique TCRs from HLA-typed donors.

This clone was found a few times. This PCR relied on a set of 60 Vbeta primers and 13 Jbeta primers. This table comes from immunoSEQ multiplex PCR, and its TCRdb copy is limited to in-frame clones, with some not included. This table has about 71,000 clones, roughly two thirds appearing once. The TCR was taken from a man aged 40-50 years in good health and CMV-seropositive. Sequencing input: PBMCs.

The CDR3 is CASSKRSQETQYF. The DNA of the CDR3 is TGTGCCAGCAGTAAGAGGAGCCAAGAGACCCAGTACTTC. V usage is TRBV28 and J usage is TRBJ2-5; D gene ambiguous. Germline CDR1 is MDHEN and CDR2 is SYDVKM. The V end lost 5 bases, the J end lost 1 base, and 8 bases lay between the germline ends. The CDR3 sequence is 13 residues long.